These 25 T cell receptor beta chains originate from one sample sequenced in a study of T cells after posttransplantation cyclophosphamide. Clones were read by immunoSEQ multiplex PCR, and TCRdb kept only the in-frame ones, dropping some. Of fewer than 60,000 clones listed, 94% were seen once; the top ten hold 2.9%. The sequenced sample was PBMCs. These receptors were taken from a woman under 40 in good health and a related stem cell transplant donor.

The chain uses TRBV4-2 and TRBJ2-1, with D possibly being TRBD2 (6 bases). Trimming took 4 bases from V and 6 from J, leaving 16 bases between them. CDR1 and CDR2 (germline): LGHNA, YNFKEQ. The CDR3 extends over 15 amino acids. CDR3: CASSRGRGGSNEQFF. In DNA form, the CDR3 reads TGTGCCAGCAGCCGCGGGCGGGGCGGGTCCAATGAGCAGTTCTTC.

This chain uses TRBV27 with TRBJ2-3; D unresolved. The ends were cut back, 4 bases at V and 1 base at J, with 9 bases in the middle. This CDR3 is built from 14 residues. Germline V gene sequence: CDR1 MNHEY, CDR2 SMNVEV (reference sequence). The CDR3 reads CASSSVRGTDTQYF. The DNA of the CDR3 is TGTGCCAGCAGTTCCGTTCGGGGCACAGATACGCAGTATTTT.

The chain carries TRBV2 and TRBJ1-1, with a possible D match to TRBD1 (5 bases). The V gene's germline CDR1 is SNHLY and CDR2 FYNNEI. Trimming pared 7 bases from V and 4 bases from J, leaving 10 bases between. CDR3 length: 12 residues. The CDR3 protein is CASKVRVTEAFF. The CDR3 nucleotides read TGTGCCAGCAAGGTCAGGGTCACTGAAGCTTTCTTT.

The V gene is TRBV18, the J gene TRBJ2-5, with TRBD1 matching 9 bases. V gave up 8 bases and J gave up 4 bases; unmatched junction bases: 8. Germline V gene sequence: CDR1 KGHSH, CDR2 LQKENI. There are 14 residues in the CDR3. CDR3 DNA: TGTGCCAGCCGAAGGACAGGGGATGGAGAGACCCAGTACTTC. It translates to CASRRTGDGETQYF.

This sequence joins TRBV27 and TRBJ2-7, with D maybe TRBD1 (6 bases). V was clipped by 5 bases and J by 6 bases, with 14 bases between them. CDR1 and CDR2 (germline): MNHEY, SMNVEV (reference sequence). CDR3 size: 13 residues. For the CDR3, the DNA is TGTGCCAGCAGTCTATACAGGGTTTCCGAGCAGTACTTC. The encoded protein is CASSLYRVSEQYF.

This chain connects TRBV19 to TRBJ1-2; 7 bases agree with TRBD1. The CDR3 has 14 amino acids. V lost 5 bases to trimming and J lost 6 bases; unmatched junction nucleotides: 9. CDR1 is LNHDA and CDR2 is SQIVND in the germline V gene (reference sequence). The CDR3 protein is CASSAQHQGDGYTF. CDR3 coding DNA: TGTGCCAGTAGTGCACAACATCAGGGGGATGGCTACACCTTC.

V and J are TRBV11-1 and TRBJ2-7, with D possibly TRBD1 on 5 matching bases. The V gene lost 0 bases and the J gene lost 0 bases, with 15 bases spanning the gap. Looked up from germline, CDR1 is SGHAT and CDR2 is FQDESV (reference sequence). The CDR3 has 17 residues. The CDR3: CASSLARTAGHSYEQYF. The CDR3 nucleotides are TGTGCCAGCAGCTTAGCGCGGACGGCAGGGCACTCCTACGAGCAGTACTTC.

This chain links TRBV19 with TRBJ2-2; possible D gene TRBD1, 7 bases. Germline V lookup: CDR1 LNHDA, CDR2 SQIVND (reference sequence). This CDR3 is built from 16 residues. The V end was cut by 4 bases, the J end by 6 bases, with 18 bases between. This CDR3 reads CASSNRAGGLSGELFF. The CDR3 DNA is TGTGCCAGTAGTAATCGGGCAGGGGGGTTGTCCGGGGAGCTGTTTTTT.

This sequence joins TRBV6-4 and TRBJ1-1, with 8 bases that match TRBD1. The CDR3 contains 14 residues. The ends lost 0 bases at V and 4 bases at J; junction bases unmatched: 1. Germline V lookup: CDR1 MRHNA, CDR2 SNTAGT. CDR3 coding DNA: TGTGCCAGCAGTGACTCGGACAGGGCCACTGAAGCTTTCTTT. This encodes CASSDSDRATEAFF.

CDR3 sequence: CASSVQGSNTEAFF. Here the CDR3 DNA reads TGTGCCAGCAGCGTACAGGGATCGAACACTGAAGCTTTCTTT. The genes are TRBV9 and TRBJ1-1, with a weak D call TRBD1 (5 bases). V lost 1 base to trimming and J lost 1 base, with 8 bases between them. Per the germline V gene, CDR1 is SGDLS and CDR2 is YYNGEE. This CDR3 region has 14 residues.

V is TRBV5-1 and J is TRBJ1-6; 7 bases are a match to TRBD1. V gave up 1 base and J gave up 9 bases; unmatched junction bases: 7. Germline CDR1 reads SGHRS; CDR2 reads YFSETQ. The CDR3 runs to 15 residues. The CDR3 protein is CASSLMTGMGSPLHF. In nucleotides, the CDR3 is TGCGCCAGCAGCTTGATGACAGGGATGGGTTCACCCCTCCACTTT.

The CDR3 nucleotides read TGTGCCAGCAGTGAGGTCCGGGTACAAGAGACCCAGTACTTC. Translated: CASSEVRVQETQYF. The chain joins TRBV2 to TRBJ2-5; D not certain. Looked up from germline, CDR1 is SNHLY and CDR2 is FYNNEI. This CDR3 has 14 amino acids. V was shortened by 3 bases and J by 2 bases, with 10 bases between the two germline ends. Combining the CDR3 with reference TRBV2 and TRBJ2-5 gives the whole variable domain EPEVTQTPSHQVTQMGQEVILRCVPISNHLYFYWYRQILGQKVEFLVSFYNNEISEKSEIFDDQFSVERPDGSNFTLKIRSTKLEDSAMYFCASSEVRVQETQYFGPGTRLLVL.

The V call is TRBV19, the J call TRBJ2-7, with 12 bases that match TRBD1. The trim removed 3 bases at V and 5 bases at J, leaving 5 bases unmatched. Germline CDR1 LNHDA, CDR2 SQIVND (reference sequence). The CDR3 totals 15 residues. Here the CDR3 DNA reads TGTGCCAGTAGTATCCGAGGGACAGGGGGCAACGAGCAGTACTTC. Translating gives CASSIRGTGGNEQYF.

This clone was observed a few times. The J gene is TRBJ1-3, the V gene TRBV15, with a possible D match to TRBD1 (6 bases). Germline loops: CDR1 LNHNV, CDR2 YYDKDF (reference sequence). CDR3 size: 16 residues. V lost 4 bases and J lost 3, with 16 bases in between. CDR3 nucleotide sequence: TGTGCCACCAGCAACCTGGGGAAAGGGGGTGGAAACACCATATATTTT. Residues: CATSNLGKGGGNTIYF.

This chain uses TRBV20-1 with TRBJ2-7, with unresolved D. This CDR3 is 11 amino acids long. V was shortened by 5 bases and J by 3 bases, with 8 bases between the two germline ends. Per the germline V gene, CDR1 is DFQATT and CDR2 is SNEGSKA (reference sequence). CDR3 region: CSASLSYEQYF. As DNA, the CDR3 is TGCAGTGCTTCCCTCAGCTACGAGCAGTACTTC.

The CDR3 here is CASSLGHSRSGNTIYF. DNA for the CDR3: TGTGCCAGCAGCTTAGGTCACAGCCGCTCTGGAAACACCATATATTTT. This chain connects TRBV7-2 to TRBJ1-3; D is uncertain. The V end lost 1 base, the J end lost 0 bases, and 10 bases lay between the germline ends. Germline V gene lookup returns CDR1 SGHTA and CDR2 FQGNSA. This CDR3 region has 16 residues.

The gene calls are TRBV5-1 and TRBJ1-1, with D possibly being TRBD1 (6 bases). Trimming cost V 0 bases and J 5 bases, with 11 bases left between them. This CDR3 is built from 14 residues. CDR1 and CDR2 from the germline V gene are SGHRS and YFSETQ. CDR3 in DNA: TGCGCCAGCAGCTTGGATTCAAGGGGGACTGAAGCTTTCTTT. It yields the protein CASSLDSRGTEAFF.

This chain connects TRBV7-6 to TRBJ2-7; D is uncertain. Germline values: CDR1 SGHVS, CDR2 FNYEAQ. The CDR3 loop spans 12 amino acids. Trimming stripped 5 bases from V and 0 bases from J, with 5 bases between. Here the CDR3 reads CASSPNSYEQYF. CDR3 nucleotide sequence: TGTGCCAGCAGCCCTAACTCCTACGAGCAGTACTTC.

The V call is TRBV19, the J call TRBJ2-3, with TRBD2 matching over 12 bases. CDR1 and CDR2 (germline): LNHDA, SQIVND (reference sequence). The CDR3 covers 16 residues. Trimming took 7 bases from V and 3 from J; bases not matched to a gene: 8. CDR3 sequence: CASNPLAGGWTDTQYF. The DNA of the CDR3 is TGTGCCAGTAACCCCCTAGCGGGGGGGTGGACAGATACGCAGTATTTT.

V is TRBV7-6 and J is TRBJ2-3, with D possibly TRBD2 on 7 matching bases. Per germline, CDR1 SGHVS and CDR2 FNYEAQ. V gave up 4 bases and J gave up 5 bases, with 22 bases separating them. CDR3 length equals 17 residues. The CDR3 sequence: CASSSNPRGATVDTQYF. The CDR3 DNA follows: TGTGCCAGCAGCTCTAACCCACGGGGGGCCACTGTAGATACGCAGTATTTT.

This rearrangement joins TRBV5-1 to TRBJ1-1, with D maybe TRBD1 (5 bases). The V end was cut by 3 bases, the J end by 0 bases, with 12 bases between. The CDR3 spans 15 residues. Germline lookup yields CDR1 SGHRS and CDR2 YFSETQ. The CDR3 loop reads CASSSNAGMNTEAFF. CDR3 DNA: TGCGCCAGCAGCTCCAATGCAGGGATGAACACTGAAGCTTTCTTT.

This clone was seen only once. This rearrangement joins TRBV5-4 to TRBJ2-2; tentatively, D is TRBD2 (6 bases). This CDR3 is 15 amino acids long. V lost 1 base and J 2 bases, leaving 9 bases between the germline ends. Germline CDR1 SGHNT, CDR2 YYREEE (reference sequence). The CDR3 DNA reads as TGTGCCAGCAGCTTGACTAGCAGTAACACCGGGGAGCTGTTTTTT. This encodes CASSLTSSNTGELFF.

The genes are TRBV11-2 and TRBJ2-7; 12 nucleotides match TRBD2. With 4 bases clipped from V and 6 bases from J, the junction kept 4 bases outside the gene matches. The CDR3 sequence is 14 residues long. Germline values: CDR1 SGHAT, CDR2 FQNNGV. The CDR3 reads CASSSGLAGTEQYF. CDR3 sequence (DNA): TGTGCCAGCAGCTCCGGACTAGCGGGGACCGAGCAGTACTTC.

The chain joins TRBV9 to TRBJ2-1; 12 bases agree with TRBD1. V was pared by 2 bases and J by 9 bases, with 12 bases of the junction left unmatched. Germline CDR1 is SGDLS and CDR2 is YYNGEE. The CDR3 extends over 17 amino acids. CDR3 sequence: CASSVADGDRGHSEQFF. CDR3 in DNA: TGTGCCAGCAGCGTGGCCGACGGGGACAGGGGGCATAGTGAGCAGTTCTTC. The variable domain in full, with the rest retrieved from reference TRBV9 and TRBJ2-1, is DSGVTQTPKHLITATGQRVTLRCSPRSGDLSVYWYQQSLDQGLQFLIQYYNGEERAKGNILERFSAQQFPDLHSELNLSSLELGDSALYFCASSVADGDRGHSEQFFGPGTRLTVL.

The chain has TRBV28 and TRBJ1-3; perhaps TRBD1 as D (5 bases). CDR3 length: 16 amino acids. Trimming took 1 base from V and 1 from J, leaving 11 bases between them. Per the germline V gene, CDR1 is MDHEN and CDR2 is SYDVKM. The CDR3: CASSLFQGLSGNTIYF. The CDR3 DNA sequence: TGTGCCAGCAGTTTATTCCAGGGCCTTTCTGGAAACACCATATATTTT.